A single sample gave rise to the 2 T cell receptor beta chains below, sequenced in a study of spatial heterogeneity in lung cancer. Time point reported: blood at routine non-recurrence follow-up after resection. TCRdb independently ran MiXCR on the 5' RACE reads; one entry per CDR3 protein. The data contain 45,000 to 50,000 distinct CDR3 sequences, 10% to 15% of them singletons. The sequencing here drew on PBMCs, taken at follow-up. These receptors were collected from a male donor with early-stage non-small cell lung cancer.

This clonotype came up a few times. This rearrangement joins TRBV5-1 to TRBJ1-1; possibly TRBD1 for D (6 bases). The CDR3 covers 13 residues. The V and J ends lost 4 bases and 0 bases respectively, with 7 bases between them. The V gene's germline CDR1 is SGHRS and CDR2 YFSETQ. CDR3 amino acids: CASSGGMNTEAFF. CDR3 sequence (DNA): TGCGCCAGCAGCGGGGGCATGAACACTGAAGCTTTCTTT.

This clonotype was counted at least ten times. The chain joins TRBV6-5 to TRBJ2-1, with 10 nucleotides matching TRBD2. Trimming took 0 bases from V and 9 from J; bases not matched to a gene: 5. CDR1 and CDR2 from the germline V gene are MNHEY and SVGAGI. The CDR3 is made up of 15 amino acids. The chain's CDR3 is CASSYSKLAGREQFF. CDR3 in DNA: TGTGCCAGCAGTTACTCGAAACTAGCGGGACGTGAGCAGTTCTTC.